This TCR beta chain emerged from a study of beta chain features in type 1 diabetes. Reverse transcription of all isolated RNA meant that expressed TCRB transcripts were sequenced. The assay was immunoSEQ multiplex PCR, and TCRdb's table has in-frame clones only and misses some. This table has fewer than 300,000 clones, over 20% appearing once. A single heparinised draw of roughly 0.11 L on average was taken per donor. Study-level results: Among patients with Type 1 diabetes, TCRB CDR3s were moderately but significantly shorter in every one of the four CD4+ subsets.

With regard to this clone: The antigen is not known.

From germline, CDR1 is SGHRS and CDR2 YFSETQ. CDR3 length equals 13 residues. V lost 1 base and J 1 base, leaving 6 bases between the germline ends. The sequence was obtained from a woman aged 40 to 50 with type 1 diabetes. The material sequenced was naive CD4+ T cells from blood. V is TRBV5-1 and J is TRBJ2-7; D not certain. Here the CDR3 DNA reads TGCGCCAGCAGCTTGACACCATCCTACGAGCAGTACTTC. This sequence encodes CASSLTPSYEQYF.